This TCR beta chain derives from a study of blood T cell repertoires in COVID-19. Across the study: Some COVID-19 samples were acute and others convalescent; all came from the United States, Italy and Spain. In each case, the material was cDNA or gDNA derived from T cells, B-cell-depleted T cells, or PBMCs.

Trimming at V came to 2 bases and at J to 10 bases, leaving 5 bases not matched to a gene. The CDR3 covers 15 residues. Germline assignment: CDR1 SGDLS and CDR2 YYNGEE. Per the authors' pipeline: Counts of nucleated cells, estimated from reference gene primer amplification, were obtained. Sequencing was performed with immunoSEQ multiplex PCR; in TCRdb, only in-frame clones are kept and a portion is missing. The V and J calls and clone size were taken over from that table, and D and trimming were inferred from the DNA. Among roughly 54,000 clones listed, approximately 90% were seen once. Sequenced input: peripheral blood. The source of this sequence is a man over 45 with acute or convalescent COVID-19. V and J are TRBV9 and TRBJ2-1; TRBD2 matches at 14 bases. DNA of the CDR3: TGTGCCAGCAGCGTGGGACTAGCGGGAGCTGTGGAGCAGTTCTTC. Encoded protein: CASSVGLAGAVEQFF.